This T cell receptor (beta chain) was observed in a study of T cell responses to AZD1222 COVID-19 vaccine. Points from the study as a whole: Epitopes outside B.1.351 and B.1.1.7 mutated regions reportedly drew nearly half of spike TCRs. None of the repertoires were sampled until the peak T cell response had passed. At baseline, seropositivity was found in only a handful of AZD1222 recipients. There were vaccine-associated CD4 TCRs across spike, dominant at 160-218 and 743-854.

The table came from immunoSEQ multiplex PCR; TCRdb's copy has only in-frame clones and leaves some out. The sample lists more than 140,000 clones; approximately 93% were seen once. In the case of this clone: What it binds is not known.

The CDR3 is made up of 14 amino acids. Germline CDR1 is MDHEN and CDR2 is SYDVKM. Trimming removed 4 bases from V and 4 bases from J, with 13 bases in between. The sequenced sample was peripheral blood, obtained on day 0 of MenACWY control vaccination. The chain links TRBV28 to TRBJ1-2, with D tentatively TRBD1 (5 bases). The sequence came from an adult in good health. The CDR3 nucleotides are TGTGCCAGCAGTTCTCCGGGACGGCCCTATGGCTACACCTTC. Its translation: CASSSPGRPYGYTF.